The clone carrying this T cell receptor (beta chain) was recorded a few times. This entry belongs to a study of OX40 agonist ivuxolimab in advanced cancers. There are 17 residues in the CDR3. In germline, CDR1 is SGDLS, CDR2 YYNGEE. Unmatched junction bases numbered 10, after V lost 4 bases and J lost 3 bases. Assay used: immunoSEQ multiplex PCR; TCRdb lists only in-frame clones, some missing. The table shows about 83,000 clones, with about nine tenths occurring only once. The sequence came from an adult with an advanced solid tumor such as melanoma, head and neck, liver or kidney cancer. The chain combines TRBV9 with TRBJ2-3, with 11 bases lining up with TRBD2. Here the sequenced sample was CD4+ or CD8+ T cells sorted from blood, taken in a trial of the OX40 agonist ivuxolimab. The CDR3 here is CASSPRRLAGRTDTQYF. The CDR3 DNA sequence: TGTGCCAGCAGCCCCCGCCGACTAGCGGGACGGACAGATACGCAGTATTTT. The full variable domain, completed using reference TRBV9 and TRBJ2-3, is DSGVTQTPKHLITATGQRVTLRCSPRSGDLSVYWYQQSLDQGLQFLIQYYNGEERAKGNILERFSAQQFPDLHSELNLSSLELGDSALYFCASSPRRLAGRTDTQYFGPGTRLTVL.